Listed below are T cell receptor beta chains from one sample, sequenced in a study of cytomegalovirus exposure and HLA in healthy donors. The table came from immunoSEQ multiplex PCR; TCRdb's copy has only in-frame clones and leaves some out. In the table there are approximately 160,000 clones, roughly 80% of which are singletons. What was sequenced was PBMCs. Every receptor here comes from a human donor in good health. The CDR3 runs from the conserved cysteine through the conserved F or W. The order of the fields is J gene, D gene, clone size, V gene, CDR3 protein, CDR3 DNA. The D gene is left open where the match is weak. Rows give clone size only sometimes, using once, few, many, or a class for an expanded clone.

J gene: TRBJ2-3; D gene: TRBD2; clone size: .; V gene: TRBV13; CDR3 protein: CASDLGLAGTDTQYF; CDR3 DNA: TGTGCCAGCGATTTGGGCCTAGCGGGGACAGATACGCAGTATTTT
J gene: TRBJ1-1; D gene: .; clone size: .; V gene: TRBV4-3; CDR3 protein: CASSLTGSFCGAFF; CDR3 DNA: TGCGCCAGCAGCCTCACAGGGAGTTTCTGCGGAGCTTTCTTT
J gene: TRBJ1-5; D gene: TRBD1; clone size: once; V gene: TRBV6-6; CDR3 protein: CASNGQGSNQPQHF; CDR3 DNA: TGTGCCAGCAACGGACAGGGTAGCAATCAGCCCCAGCATTTT
J gene: TRBJ1-2; D gene: TRBD1; clone size: .; V gene: TRBV2; CDR3 protein: CASRDRDSLNYGYTF; CDR3 DNA: TGTGCCAGCAGAGACCGGGACAGCCTCAACTATGGCTACACCTTC
J gene: TRBJ2-7; D gene: .; clone size: .; V gene: TRBV10-3; CDR3 protein: CAISESSGSTYEQYF; CDR3 DNA: TGTGCCATCAGTGAGTCAAGCGGTAGTACCTACGAGCAGTACTTC
J gene: TRBJ2-5; D gene: TRBD2; clone size: .; V gene: TRBV28; CDR3 protein: CASSPTSSGPHQETQYF; CDR3 DNA: TGTGCCAGCAGTCCGACCTCTAGCGGCCCCCACCAAGAGACCCAGTACTTC
J gene: TRBJ2-7; D gene: .; clone size: once; V gene: TRBV10-3; CDR3 protein: CAISDQQGNEQYF; CDR3 DNA: TGTGCCATCAGTGACCAACAGGGCAACGAGCAGTACTTC
J gene: TRBJ2-1; D gene: TRBD2; clone size: once; V gene: TRBV2; CDR3 protein: CASTGLAVNEQFF; CDR3 DNA: TGTGCCAGCACCGGACTAGCGGTCAATGAGCAGTTCTTC
J gene: TRBJ2-7; D gene: TRBD2; clone size: .; V gene: TRBV13; CDR3 protein: CASSFPGGATEQYF; CDR3 DNA: TGTGCCAGCAGCTTCCCCGGGGGGGCGACCGAGCAGTACTTC
J gene: TRBJ1-5; D gene: .; clone size: .; V gene: TRBV28; CDR3 protein: CASSFSASNQPQHF; CDR3 DNA: TGTGCCAGCAGTTTCAGTGCTAGCAATCAGCCCCAGCATTTT
J gene: TRBJ1-1; D gene: .; clone size: few; V gene: TRBV27; CDR3 protein: CASSFYRANTEAFF; CDR3 DNA: TGTGCCAGCAGTTTTTACAGGGCGAACACTGAAGCTTTCTTT
J gene: TRBJ1-1; D gene: TRBD1; clone size: .; V gene: TRBV5-1; CDR3 protein: CASSLGQGGVNTEAFF; CDR3 DNA: TGCGCCAGCAGCCTCGGACAGGGCGGGGTGAACACTGAAGCTTTCTTT
J gene: TRBJ1-2; D gene: TRBD1; clone size: .; V gene: TRBV18; CDR3 protein: CASSLPGTGRRGYTF; CDR3 DNA: TGTGCCAGCTCACTGCCCGGGACAGGGCGTCGTGGCTACACCTTC
J gene: TRBJ2-1; D gene: TRBD2; clone size: .; V gene: TRBV10-3; CDR3 protein: CAISELAGGTYNEQFF; CDR3 DNA: TGTGCCATCAGTGAGCTAGCGGGGGGGACCTACAATGAGCAGTTCTTC
J gene: TRBJ1-4; D gene: .; clone size: .; V gene: TRBV5-5; CDR3 protein: CASSREEKLFF; CDR3 DNA: TGTGCCAGCAGCCGGGAAGAAAAACTGTTTTTT
J gene: TRBJ1-2; D gene: TRBD1; clone size: .; V gene: TRBV15; CDR3 protein: CATSSTGTGSTPPNYGYTF; CDR3 DNA: TGTGCCACCAGCAGTACCGGGACAGGGTCCACACCGCCTAACTATGGCTACACCTTC
J gene: TRBJ1-4; D gene: TRBD1; clone size: .; V gene: TRBV11-3; CDR3 protein: CASSIETWTGGVEKLFF; CDR3 DNA: TGTGCCAGCAGCATCGAGACTTGGACAGGGGGGGTTGAAAAACTGTTTTTT
J gene: TRBJ1-2; D gene: .; clone size: few; V gene: TRBV2; CDR3 protein: CASSVGARTYGYTF; CDR3 DNA: TGTGCCAGCAGTGTAGGGGCGCGCACCTATGGCTACACCTTC
J gene: TRBJ2-2; D gene: .; clone size: .; V gene: TRBV7-3; CDR3 protein: CASSPGHYTGELFF; CDR3 DNA: TGTGCCAGCAGCCCGGGACATTACACCGGGGAGCTGTTTTTT
J gene: TRBJ1-2; D gene: .; clone size: .; V gene: TRBV4-3; CDR3 protein: CASSPGYRVFDYGYTF; CDR3 DNA: TGCGCCAGCAGCCCCGGGTACAGGGTGTTCGACTATGGCTACACCTTC
J gene: TRBJ2-7; D gene: TRBD1; clone size: .; V gene: TRBV19; CDR3 protein: CASSDRQGTFIYEQYF; CDR3 DNA: TGTGCCAGTAGTGACCGACAGGGAACTTTTATCTACGAGCAGTACTTC
J gene: TRBJ2-7; D gene: TRBD1; clone size: few; V gene: TRBV5-6; CDR3 protein: CASSIRDRAEQYF; CDR3 DNA: TGTGCCAGCAGCATCCGGGACAGGGCCGAGCAGTACTTC
J gene: TRBJ2-7; D gene: TRBD2; clone size: .; V gene: TRBV6-1; CDR3 protein: CASRGGGSSYEQYF; CDR3 DNA: TGTGCCAGCAGGGGGGGAGGGTCATCCTACGAGCAGTACTTC
J gene: TRBJ1-2; D gene: .; clone size: .; V gene: TRBV7-2; CDR3 protein: CASSLQGYMGYTF; CDR3 DNA: TGTGCCAGCAGCTTACAGGGTTATATGGGCTACACCTTC
J gene: TRBJ2-3; D gene: .; clone size: .; V gene: TRBV5-4; CDR3 protein: CASSLVDYTDTQYF; CDR3 DNA: TGTGCCAGCAGCTTGGTAGACTACACAGATACGCAGTATTTT
J gene: TRBJ1-1; D gene: .; clone size: .; V gene: TRBV6-5; CDR3 protein: CASSPGQQNTEAFF; CDR3 DNA: TGTGCCAGCAGTCCCGGACAGCAGAACACTGAAGCTTTCTTT
J gene: TRBJ2-5; D gene: .; clone size: .; V gene: TRBV5-1; CDR3 protein: CASSLDLGVLKTQYF; CDR3 DNA: TGCGCCAGCAGCTTGGATTTAGGGGTTTTGAAGACCCAGTACTTC
J gene: TRBJ1-6; D gene: .; clone size: .; V gene: TRBV19; CDR3 protein: CASSIMTGSGSPLHF; CDR3 DNA: TGTGCCAGTAGTATAATGACAGGAAGCGGTTCACCCCTCCACTTT
J gene: TRBJ2-3; D gene: TRBD2; clone size: .; V gene: TRBV30; CDR3 protein: CAWSQLAGSTDTQYF; CDR3 DNA: TGTGCCTGGAGCCAACTAGCGGGGAGCACAGATACGCAGTATTTT
J gene: TRBJ1-2; D gene: .; clone size: .; V gene: TRBV5-1; CDR3 protein: CASSSTTNVYTF; CDR3 DNA: TGCGCCAGCAGCTCTACGACAAACGTCTACACCTTC
J gene: TRBJ2-2; D gene: TRBD2; clone size: few; V gene: TRBV10-3; CDR3 protein: CAISAGLAKNTGELFF; CDR3 DNA: TGTGCCATCAGTGCCGGACTAGCGAAGAACACCGGGGAGCTGTTTTTT
J gene: TRBJ1-2; D gene: .; clone size: few; V gene: TRBV28; CDR3 protein: CASSLGSGYTF; CDR3 DNA: TGTGCCAGCAGTTTGGGCAGCGGCTACACCTTC
J gene: TRBJ2-7; D gene: .; clone size: .; V gene: TRBV21-1; CDR3 protein: CASSLYAGTRLFSNEQYF; CDR3 DNA: TGTGCCAGCAGCCTATACGCCGGGACAAGGCTTTTTTCAAACGAGCAGTACTTC
J gene: TRBJ1-2; D gene: TRBD1; clone size: once; V gene: TRBV6-5; CDR3 protein: CASRKSGTVSNGYTF; CDR3 DNA: TGTGCCAGCCGTAAATCCGGGACAGTGTCGAATGGCTACACCTTC
J gene: TRBJ1-5; D gene: TRBD1; clone size: .; V gene: TRBV6-1; CDR3 protein: CASSEGDRWYQPQHF; CDR3 DNA: TGTGCCAGCAGTGAAGGGGACAGGTGGTATCAGCCCCAGCATTTT
J gene: TRBJ2-1; D gene: TRBD2; clone size: .; V gene: TRBV18; CDR3 protein: CASSLRLAGGLGNEQFF; CDR3 DNA: TGTGCCAGCTCACTACGACTAGCGGGGGGGCTAGGCAATGAGCAGTTCTTC
J gene: TRBJ2-5; D gene: .; clone size: .; V gene: TRBV6-6; CDR3 protein: CASTREETQYF; CDR3 DNA: TGTGCCAGCACGAGGGAAGAGACCCAGTACTTC
J gene: TRBJ1-2; D gene: .; clone size: .; V gene: TRBV19; CDR3 protein: CASSKGQGTNYGYTF; CDR3 DNA: TGTGCCAGTAGTAAAGGGCAGGGGACGAACTATGGCTACACCTTC
J gene: TRBJ1-1; D gene: .; clone size: .; V gene: TRBV28; CDR3 protein: CASSGQQNTEAFF; CDR3 DNA: TGTGCCAGCAGTGGACAGCAGAACACTGAAGCTTTCTTT
J gene: TRBJ2-1; D gene: .; clone size: .; V gene: TRBV5-1; CDR3 protein: CASSQAGSNNEQFF; CDR3 DNA: TGCGCCAGCAGCCAAGCGGGCTCAAACAATGAGCAGTTCTTC
J gene: TRBJ2-1; D gene: .; clone size: .; V gene: TRBV7-9; CDR3 protein: CASSLGGPSNEQFF; CDR3 DNA: TGTGCCAGCAGCTTAGGGGGCCCGAGCAATGAGCAGTTCTTC
J gene: TRBJ1-3; D gene: TRBD1; clone size: .; V gene: TRBV27; CDR3 protein: CASSFQIGDSSGNTIYF; CDR3 DNA: TGTGCCAGCAGTTTCCAGATCGGGGACAGTTCTGGAAACACCATATATTTT
J gene: TRBJ1-2; D gene: .; clone size: .; V gene: TRBV2; CDR3 protein: CASSEALGPMVEGYTF; CDR3 DNA: TGTGCCAGCAGTGAAGCGCTTGGGCCGATGGTGGAAGGCTACACCTTC
J gene: TRBJ2-2; D gene: .; clone size: few; V gene: TRBV6-5; CDR3 protein: CASRTGAGELFF; CDR3 DNA: TGTGCCAGCAGAACTGGTGCCGGGGAGCTGTTTTTT
J gene: TRBJ2-7; D gene: .; clone size: .; V gene: TRBV29-1; CDR3 protein: CSVVAGVSYEQYF; CDR3 DNA: TGCAGCGTTGTGGCAGGGGTATCCTACGAGCAGTACTTC
J gene: TRBJ2-1; D gene: .; clone size: .; V gene: TRBV9; CDR3 protein: CASSVGTKYNEQFF; CDR3 DNA: TGTGCCAGCAGCGTAGGGACAAAATACAATGAGCAGTTCTTC
J gene: TRBJ2-3; D gene: TRBD1; clone size: .; V gene: TRBV9; CDR3 protein: CASSAHGQGAQYF; CDR3 DNA: TGTGCCAGCAGCGCCCACGGACAGGGGGCGCAGTATTTT